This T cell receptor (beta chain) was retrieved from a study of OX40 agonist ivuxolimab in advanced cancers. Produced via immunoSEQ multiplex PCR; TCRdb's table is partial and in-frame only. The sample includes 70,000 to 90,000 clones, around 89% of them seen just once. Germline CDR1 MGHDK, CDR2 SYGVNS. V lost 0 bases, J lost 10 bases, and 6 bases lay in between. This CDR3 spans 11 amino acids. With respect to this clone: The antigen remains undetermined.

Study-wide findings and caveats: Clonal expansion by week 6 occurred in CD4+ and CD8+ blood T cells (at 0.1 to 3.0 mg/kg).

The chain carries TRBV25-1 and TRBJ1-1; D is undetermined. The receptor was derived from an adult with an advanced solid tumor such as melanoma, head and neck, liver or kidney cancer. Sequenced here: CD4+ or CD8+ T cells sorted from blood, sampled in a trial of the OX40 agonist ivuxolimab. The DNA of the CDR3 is TGTGCCAGCAGTGAATATGCAGGAGCTTTCTTT. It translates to CASSEYAGAFF.